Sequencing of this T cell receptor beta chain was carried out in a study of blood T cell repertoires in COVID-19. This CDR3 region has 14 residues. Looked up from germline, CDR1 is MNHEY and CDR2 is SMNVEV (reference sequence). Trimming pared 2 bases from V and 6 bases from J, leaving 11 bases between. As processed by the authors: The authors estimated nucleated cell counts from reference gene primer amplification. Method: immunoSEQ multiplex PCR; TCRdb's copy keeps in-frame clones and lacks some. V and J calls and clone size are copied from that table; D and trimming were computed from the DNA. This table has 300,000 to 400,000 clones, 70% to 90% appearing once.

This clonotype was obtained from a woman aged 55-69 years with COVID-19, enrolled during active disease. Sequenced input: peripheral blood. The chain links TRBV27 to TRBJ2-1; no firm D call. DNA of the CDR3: TGTGCCAGCAGTTTAAGTAGAGTGGTCAATGAGCAGTTCTTC. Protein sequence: CASSLSRVVNEQFF.